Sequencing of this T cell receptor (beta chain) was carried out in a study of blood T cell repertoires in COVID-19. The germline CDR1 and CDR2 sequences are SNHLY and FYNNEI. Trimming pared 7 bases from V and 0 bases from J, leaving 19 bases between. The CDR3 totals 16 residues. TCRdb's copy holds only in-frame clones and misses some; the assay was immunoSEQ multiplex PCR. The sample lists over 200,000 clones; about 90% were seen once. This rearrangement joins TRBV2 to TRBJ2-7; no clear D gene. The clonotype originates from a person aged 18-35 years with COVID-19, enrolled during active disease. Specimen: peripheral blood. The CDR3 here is CASKESVSRNSYEQYF. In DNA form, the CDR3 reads TGTGCCAGCAAGGAGTCGGTGTCTAGGAACTCCTACGAGCAGTACTTC.